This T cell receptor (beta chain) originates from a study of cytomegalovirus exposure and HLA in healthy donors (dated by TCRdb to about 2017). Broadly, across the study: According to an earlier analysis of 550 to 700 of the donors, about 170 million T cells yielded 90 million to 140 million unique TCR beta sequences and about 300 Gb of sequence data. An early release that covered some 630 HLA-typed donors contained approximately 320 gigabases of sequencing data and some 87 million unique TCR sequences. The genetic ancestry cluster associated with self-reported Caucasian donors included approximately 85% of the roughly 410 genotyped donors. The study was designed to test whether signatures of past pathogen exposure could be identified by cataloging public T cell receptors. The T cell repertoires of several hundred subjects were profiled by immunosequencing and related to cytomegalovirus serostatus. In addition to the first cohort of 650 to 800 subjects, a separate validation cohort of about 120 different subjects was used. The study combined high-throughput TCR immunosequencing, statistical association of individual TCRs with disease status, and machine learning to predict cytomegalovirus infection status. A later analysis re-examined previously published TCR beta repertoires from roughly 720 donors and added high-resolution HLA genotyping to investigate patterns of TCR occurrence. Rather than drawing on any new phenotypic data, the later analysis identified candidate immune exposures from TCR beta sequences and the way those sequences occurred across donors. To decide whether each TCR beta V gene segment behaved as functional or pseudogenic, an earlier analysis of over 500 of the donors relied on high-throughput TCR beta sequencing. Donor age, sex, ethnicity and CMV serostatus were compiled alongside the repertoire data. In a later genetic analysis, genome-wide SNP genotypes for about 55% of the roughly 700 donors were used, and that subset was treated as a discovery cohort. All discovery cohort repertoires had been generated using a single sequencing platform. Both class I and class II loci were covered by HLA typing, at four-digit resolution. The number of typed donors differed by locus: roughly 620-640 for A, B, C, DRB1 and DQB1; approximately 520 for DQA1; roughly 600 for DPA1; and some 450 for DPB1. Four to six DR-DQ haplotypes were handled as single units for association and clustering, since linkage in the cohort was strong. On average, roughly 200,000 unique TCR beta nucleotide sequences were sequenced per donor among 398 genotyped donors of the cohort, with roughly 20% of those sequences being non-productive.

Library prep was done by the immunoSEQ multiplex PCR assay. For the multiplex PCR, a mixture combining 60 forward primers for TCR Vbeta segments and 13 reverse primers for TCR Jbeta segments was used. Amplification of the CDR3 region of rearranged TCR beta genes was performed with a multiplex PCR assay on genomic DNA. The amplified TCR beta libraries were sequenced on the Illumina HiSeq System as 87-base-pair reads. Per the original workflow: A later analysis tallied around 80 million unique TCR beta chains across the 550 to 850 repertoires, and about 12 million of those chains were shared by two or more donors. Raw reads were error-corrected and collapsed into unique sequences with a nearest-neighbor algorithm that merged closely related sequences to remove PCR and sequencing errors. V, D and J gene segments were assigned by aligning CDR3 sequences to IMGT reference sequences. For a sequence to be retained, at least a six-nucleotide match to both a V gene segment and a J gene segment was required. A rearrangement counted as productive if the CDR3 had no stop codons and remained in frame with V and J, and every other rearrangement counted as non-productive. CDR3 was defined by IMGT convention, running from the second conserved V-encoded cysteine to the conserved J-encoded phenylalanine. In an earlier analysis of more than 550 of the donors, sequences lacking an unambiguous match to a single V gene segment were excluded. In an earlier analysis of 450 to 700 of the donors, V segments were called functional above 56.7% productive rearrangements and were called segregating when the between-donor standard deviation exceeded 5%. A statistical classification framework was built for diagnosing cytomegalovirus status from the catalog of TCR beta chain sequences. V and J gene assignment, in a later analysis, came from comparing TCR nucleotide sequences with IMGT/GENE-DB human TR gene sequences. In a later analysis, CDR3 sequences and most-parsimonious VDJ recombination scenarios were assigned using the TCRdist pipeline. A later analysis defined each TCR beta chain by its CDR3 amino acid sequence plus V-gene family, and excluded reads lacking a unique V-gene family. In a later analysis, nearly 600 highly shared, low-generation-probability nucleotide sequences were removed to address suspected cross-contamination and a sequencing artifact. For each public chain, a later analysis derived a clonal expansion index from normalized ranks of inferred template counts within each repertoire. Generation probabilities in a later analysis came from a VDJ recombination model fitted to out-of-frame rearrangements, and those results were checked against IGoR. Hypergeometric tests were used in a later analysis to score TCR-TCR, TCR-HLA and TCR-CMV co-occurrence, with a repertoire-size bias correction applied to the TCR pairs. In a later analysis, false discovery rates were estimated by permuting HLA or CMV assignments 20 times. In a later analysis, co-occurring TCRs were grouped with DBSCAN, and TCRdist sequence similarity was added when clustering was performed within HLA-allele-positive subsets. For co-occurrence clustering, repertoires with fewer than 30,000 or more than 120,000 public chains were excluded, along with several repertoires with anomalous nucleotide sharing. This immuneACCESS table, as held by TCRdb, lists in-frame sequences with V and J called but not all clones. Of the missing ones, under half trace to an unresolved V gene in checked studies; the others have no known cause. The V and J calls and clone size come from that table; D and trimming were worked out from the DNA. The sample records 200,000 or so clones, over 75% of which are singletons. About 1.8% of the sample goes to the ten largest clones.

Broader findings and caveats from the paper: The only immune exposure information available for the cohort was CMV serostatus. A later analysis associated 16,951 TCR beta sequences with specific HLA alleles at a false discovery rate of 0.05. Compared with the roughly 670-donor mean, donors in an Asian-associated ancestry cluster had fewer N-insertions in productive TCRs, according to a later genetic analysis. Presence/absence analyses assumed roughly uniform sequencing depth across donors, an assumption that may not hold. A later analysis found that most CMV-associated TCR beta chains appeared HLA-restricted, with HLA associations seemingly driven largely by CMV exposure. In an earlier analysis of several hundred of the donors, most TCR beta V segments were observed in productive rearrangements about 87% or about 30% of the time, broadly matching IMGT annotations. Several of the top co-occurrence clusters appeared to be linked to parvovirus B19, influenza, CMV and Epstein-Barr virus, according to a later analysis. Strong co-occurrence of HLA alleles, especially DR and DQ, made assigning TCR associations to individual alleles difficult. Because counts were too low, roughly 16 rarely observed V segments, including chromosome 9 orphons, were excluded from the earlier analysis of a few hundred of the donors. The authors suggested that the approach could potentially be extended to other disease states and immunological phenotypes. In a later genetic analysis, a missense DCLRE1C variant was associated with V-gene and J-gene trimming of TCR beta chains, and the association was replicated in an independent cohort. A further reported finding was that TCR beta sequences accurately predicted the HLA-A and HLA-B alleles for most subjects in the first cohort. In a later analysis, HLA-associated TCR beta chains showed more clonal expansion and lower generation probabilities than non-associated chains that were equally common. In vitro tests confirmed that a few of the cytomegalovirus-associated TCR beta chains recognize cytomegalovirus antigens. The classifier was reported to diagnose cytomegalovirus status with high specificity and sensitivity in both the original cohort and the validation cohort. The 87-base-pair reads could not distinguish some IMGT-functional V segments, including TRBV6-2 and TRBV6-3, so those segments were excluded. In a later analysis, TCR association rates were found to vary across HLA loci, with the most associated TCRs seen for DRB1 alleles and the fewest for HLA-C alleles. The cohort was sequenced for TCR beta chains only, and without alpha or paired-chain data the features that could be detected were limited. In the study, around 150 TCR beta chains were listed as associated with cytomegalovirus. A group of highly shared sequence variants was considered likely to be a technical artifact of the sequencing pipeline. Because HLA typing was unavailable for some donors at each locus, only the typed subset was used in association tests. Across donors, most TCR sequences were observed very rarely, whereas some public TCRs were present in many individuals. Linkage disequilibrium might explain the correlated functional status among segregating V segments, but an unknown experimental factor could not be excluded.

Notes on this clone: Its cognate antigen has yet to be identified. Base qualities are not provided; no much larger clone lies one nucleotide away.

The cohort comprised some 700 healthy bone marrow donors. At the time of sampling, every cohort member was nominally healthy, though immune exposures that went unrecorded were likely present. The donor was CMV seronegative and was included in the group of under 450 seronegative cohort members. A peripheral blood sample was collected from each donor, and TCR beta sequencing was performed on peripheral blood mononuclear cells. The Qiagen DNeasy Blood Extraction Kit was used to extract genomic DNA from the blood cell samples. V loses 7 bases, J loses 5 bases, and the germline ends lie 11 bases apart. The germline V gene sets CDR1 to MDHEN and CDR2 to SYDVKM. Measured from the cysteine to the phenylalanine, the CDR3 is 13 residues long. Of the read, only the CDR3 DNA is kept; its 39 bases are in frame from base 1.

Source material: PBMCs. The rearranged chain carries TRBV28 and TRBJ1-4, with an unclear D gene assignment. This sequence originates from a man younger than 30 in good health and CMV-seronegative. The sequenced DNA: TGTGCCAGCATTAGGAGCGGGAATGAAAAACTGTTTTTT. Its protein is CASIRSGNEKLFF.